The 3 T cell receptor beta chains given below trace back to one sample, sequenced in a study of breast tumors, draining lymph nodes, adjacent tissues. TCRdb re-called the multiplex PCR reads with MiXCR, one entry per CDR3 protein. The sample consists of 150,000 to 200,000 distinct CDR3 sequences, approximately 30% of them appearing once. Axillary draining lymph nodes of breast cancer patients supplied the node samples. Sample: axillary lymph node tissue. Receptors were obtained from a female donor with breast cancer. Some clones in this sample may be carry-over from other donors' samples.

Turning to this clonotype: A much larger clone is a single base away; this may be a read error. The chain uses TRBV6-5 and TRBJ2-1; D is unresolved. Germline-derived CDR1 and CDR2 are MNHEY and SVGAGI. This CDR3 is 13 amino acids long. V shed 5 bases and J shed 5 bases, with 10 bases lying between them. For the CDR3, the DNA is TGTGCCAGCAGTCACAATGCGGACAATGAGCAGTTCTTC. This encodes CASSHNADNEQFF.

The chain combines TRBV29-1 with TRBJ1-4; D is ambiguous. Germline CDR1 reads SQVTM; CDR2 reads ANQGSEA. The CDR3 loop spans 12 amino acids. The V and J ends lost 8 bases and 7 bases respectively, with 14 bases between them. Written as DNA, the CDR3 is TGCAGCTCCCTCGGAGGAAGTGAAAAACTGTTTTTT. Residues: CSSLGGSEKLFF.

This clonotype was observed at least ten times. The chain joins TRBV5-6 to TRBJ1-5; D remains unclear. Trimming shortened V by 3 bases and J by 11 bases, and 12 bases separated the two germline ends. CDR1 SGHDT and CDR2 YYEEEE come from the germline V gene. CDR3 length equals 12 residues. This CDR3 is CASSSGGGAQHF. The CDR3 DNA sequence: TGTGCCAGCAGCTCGGGTGGCGGGGCCCAGCATTTT. Supplemented by reference TRBV5-6 and TRBJ1-5, the full variable domain reads DAGVTQSPTHLIKTRGQQVTLRCSPKSGHDTVSWYQQALGQGPQFIFQYYEEEERQRGNFPDRFSGHQFPNYSSELNVNALLLGDSALYLCASSSGGGAQHFGDGTRLSIL.